This TCR beta chain was sequenced in a study of post-analysis software for immune sequencing data. Study-wide points: Several TRBV segments were more frequent in patients than controls; TRBV5-6, TRBV5-1 and TRBV20-1 belonged to this group. Compared against controls, patients with multiple sclerosis displayed significantly lower normalized Chao1 diversity.

Germline assignment: CDR1 SNHLY and CDR2 FYNNEI. The CDR3 runs 14 residues. J lost 4 bases, V lost 7 bases, and 7 bases had no gene match. For this clonotype: Its antigen is not known. Given the absence of the conserved phenylalanine or tryptophan at the CDR3 end, a read error is likely.

Every TCR beta cDNA library bore unique molecular identifiers. Once roughly 1 to 11 million T cells were used, a few hundred thousand cDNA molecules resulted. TCRdb recomputed calls from the PCR reads with MiXCR, one row per CDR3 protein. The sample gives approximately 180,000 distinct CDR3 sequences, about 29% of which show up once; about 1.6% is in the top ten. The origin of this receptor is a girl under 18 with multiple sclerosis. V gene TRBV2 combines with J gene TRBJ2-7, with TRBD1 matching over 10 bases. Sequenced material: blood. CDR3 amino acids: CASMRDRGGYEQYS. In DNA form, the CDR3 reads TGTGCCAGCATGCGGGACAGGGGAGGGTACGAGCAGTACTCC.